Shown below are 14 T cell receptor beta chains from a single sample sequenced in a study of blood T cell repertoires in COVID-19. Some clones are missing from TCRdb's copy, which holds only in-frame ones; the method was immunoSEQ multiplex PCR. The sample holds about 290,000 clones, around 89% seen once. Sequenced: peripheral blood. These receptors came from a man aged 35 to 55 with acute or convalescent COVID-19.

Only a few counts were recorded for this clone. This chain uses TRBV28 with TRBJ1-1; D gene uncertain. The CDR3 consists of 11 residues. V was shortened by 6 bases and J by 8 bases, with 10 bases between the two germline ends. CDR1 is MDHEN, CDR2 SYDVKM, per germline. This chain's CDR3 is CASREEPEAFF. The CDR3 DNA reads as TGTGCCAGCAGAGAGGAGCCCGAAGCTTTCTTT.

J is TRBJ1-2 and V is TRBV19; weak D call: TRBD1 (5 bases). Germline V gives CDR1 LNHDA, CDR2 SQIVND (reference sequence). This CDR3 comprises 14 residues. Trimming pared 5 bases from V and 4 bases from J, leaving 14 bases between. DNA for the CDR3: TGTGCCAGTAGTTCGCCGACAGTAAGCTATGGCTACACCTTC. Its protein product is CASSSPTVSYGYTF.

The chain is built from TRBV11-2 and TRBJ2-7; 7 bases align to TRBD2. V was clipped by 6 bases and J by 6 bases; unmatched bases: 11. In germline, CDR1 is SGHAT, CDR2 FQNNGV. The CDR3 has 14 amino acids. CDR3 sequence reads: CASRRSGAGSEQYF. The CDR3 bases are TGTGCCAGCAGACGGAGCGGGGCCGGGAGCGAGCAGTACTTC.

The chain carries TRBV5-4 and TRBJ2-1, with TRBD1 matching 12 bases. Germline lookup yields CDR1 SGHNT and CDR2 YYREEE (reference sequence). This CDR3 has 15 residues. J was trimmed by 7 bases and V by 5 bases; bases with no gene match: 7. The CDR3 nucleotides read TGTGCCAGCAGTAAACCGGGACAGGGGGCGAATGAGCAGTTCTTC. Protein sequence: CASSKPGQGANEQFF.

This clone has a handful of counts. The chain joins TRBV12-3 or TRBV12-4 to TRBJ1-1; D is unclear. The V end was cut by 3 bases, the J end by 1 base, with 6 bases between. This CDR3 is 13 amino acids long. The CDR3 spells CASSFSENTEAFF. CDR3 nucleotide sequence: TGTGCCAGCAGTTTCTCAGAGAACACTGAAGCTTTCTTT.

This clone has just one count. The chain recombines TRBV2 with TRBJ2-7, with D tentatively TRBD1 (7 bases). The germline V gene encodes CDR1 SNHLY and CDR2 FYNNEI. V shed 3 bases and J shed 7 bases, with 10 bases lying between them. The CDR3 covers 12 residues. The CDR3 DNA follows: TGTGCCAGCAGTGAGGCAGGGGGGGAGCAGTACTTC. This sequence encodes CASSEAGGEQYF.

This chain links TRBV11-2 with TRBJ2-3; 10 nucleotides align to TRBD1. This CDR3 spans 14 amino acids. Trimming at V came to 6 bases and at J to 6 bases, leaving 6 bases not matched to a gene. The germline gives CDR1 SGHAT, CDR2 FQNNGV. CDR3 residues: CASSPRTGGDTQYF. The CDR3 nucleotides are TGTGCCAGCAGTCCTCGGACAGGGGGGGATACGCAGTATTTT.

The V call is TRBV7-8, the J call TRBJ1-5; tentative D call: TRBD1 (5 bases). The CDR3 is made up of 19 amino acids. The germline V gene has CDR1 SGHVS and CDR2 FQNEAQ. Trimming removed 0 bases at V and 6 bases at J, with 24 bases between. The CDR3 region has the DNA TGTGCCAGCAGCTTAGCGTATCAGGGTGGTCAGGGATGGTTTCAGCCCCAGCATTTT. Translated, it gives CASSLAYQGGQGWFQPQHF.

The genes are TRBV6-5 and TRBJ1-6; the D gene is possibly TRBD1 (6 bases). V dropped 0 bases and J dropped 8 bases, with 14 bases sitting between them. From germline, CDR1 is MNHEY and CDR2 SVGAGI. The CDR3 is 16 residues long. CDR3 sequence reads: CASSYSQGVRDSPLHF. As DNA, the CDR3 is TGTGCCAGCAGTTACTCACAGGGAGTGAGAGATTCACCCCTCCACTTT.

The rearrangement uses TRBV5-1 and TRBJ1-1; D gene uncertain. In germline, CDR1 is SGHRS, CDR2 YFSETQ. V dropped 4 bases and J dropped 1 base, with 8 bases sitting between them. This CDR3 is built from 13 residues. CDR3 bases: TGCGCCAGCAGCGAACAGTGGAACACTGAAGCTTTCTTT. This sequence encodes CASSEQWNTEAFF.

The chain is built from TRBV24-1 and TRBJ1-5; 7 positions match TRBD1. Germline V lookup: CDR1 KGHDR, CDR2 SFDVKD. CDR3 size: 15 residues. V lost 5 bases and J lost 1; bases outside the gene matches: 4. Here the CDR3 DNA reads TGTGCCACCAGTGCCCCGGGACAGAGCAATCAGCCCCAGCATTTT. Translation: CATSAPGQSNQPQHF.

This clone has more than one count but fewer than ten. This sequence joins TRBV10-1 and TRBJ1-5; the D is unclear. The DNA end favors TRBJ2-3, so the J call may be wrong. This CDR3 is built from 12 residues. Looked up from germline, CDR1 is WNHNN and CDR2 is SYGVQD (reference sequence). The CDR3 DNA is TGCGCCAGCAAGGTCACCTGGAGCAGTCAGTATTTT. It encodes CASKVTWSSQYF.

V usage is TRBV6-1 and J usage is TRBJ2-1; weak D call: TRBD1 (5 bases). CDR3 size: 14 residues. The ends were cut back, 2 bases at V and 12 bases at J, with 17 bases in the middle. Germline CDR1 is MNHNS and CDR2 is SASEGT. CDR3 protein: CASSELQGSGPQFF. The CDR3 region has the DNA TGTGCCAGCAGTGAACTGCAGGGATCCGGGCCGCAGTTCTTC.

The CDR3 protein is CAISDTRDRVRAYGYTF. The CDR3 DNA reads as TGTGCCATCAGCGACACCCGGGACAGGGTTCGGGCCTATGGCTACACCTTC. The rearrangement links TRBV10-3 to TRBJ1-2, with 9 bases that match TRBD1. This CDR3 spans 17 amino acids. J gave up 4 bases and V 6 bases, and 15 bases lay outside the gene matches. Germline V CDR1 and CDR2: ENHRY, SYGVKD.